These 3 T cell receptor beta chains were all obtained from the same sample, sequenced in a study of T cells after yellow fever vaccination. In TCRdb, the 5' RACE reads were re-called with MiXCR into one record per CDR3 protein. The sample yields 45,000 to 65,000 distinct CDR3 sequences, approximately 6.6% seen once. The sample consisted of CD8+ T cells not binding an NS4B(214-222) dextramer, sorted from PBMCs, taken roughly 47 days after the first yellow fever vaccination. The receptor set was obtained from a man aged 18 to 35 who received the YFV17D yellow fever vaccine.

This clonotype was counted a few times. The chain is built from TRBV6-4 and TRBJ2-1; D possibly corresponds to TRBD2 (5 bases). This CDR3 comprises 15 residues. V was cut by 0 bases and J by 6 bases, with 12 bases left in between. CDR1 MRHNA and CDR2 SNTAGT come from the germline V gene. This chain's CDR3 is CASSDSSLRGNEQFF. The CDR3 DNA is TGTGCCAGCAGTGACTCGAGTCTCCGGGGCAATGAGCAGTTCTTC.

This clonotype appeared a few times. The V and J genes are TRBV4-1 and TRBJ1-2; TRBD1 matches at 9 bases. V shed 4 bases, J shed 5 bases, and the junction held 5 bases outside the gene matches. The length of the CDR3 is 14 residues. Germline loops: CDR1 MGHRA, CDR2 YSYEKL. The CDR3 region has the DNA TGCGCCAGCAGCCGCGGGACAGGGATTTATGGCTACACCTTC. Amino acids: CASSRGTGIYGYTF.

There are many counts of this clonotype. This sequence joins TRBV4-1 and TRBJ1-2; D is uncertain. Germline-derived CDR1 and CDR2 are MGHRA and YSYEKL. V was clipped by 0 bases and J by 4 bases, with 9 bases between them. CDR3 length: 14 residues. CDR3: CASSQDGGGYGYTF. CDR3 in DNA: TGCGCCAGCAGCCAAGATGGAGGAGGCTATGGCTACACCTTC.